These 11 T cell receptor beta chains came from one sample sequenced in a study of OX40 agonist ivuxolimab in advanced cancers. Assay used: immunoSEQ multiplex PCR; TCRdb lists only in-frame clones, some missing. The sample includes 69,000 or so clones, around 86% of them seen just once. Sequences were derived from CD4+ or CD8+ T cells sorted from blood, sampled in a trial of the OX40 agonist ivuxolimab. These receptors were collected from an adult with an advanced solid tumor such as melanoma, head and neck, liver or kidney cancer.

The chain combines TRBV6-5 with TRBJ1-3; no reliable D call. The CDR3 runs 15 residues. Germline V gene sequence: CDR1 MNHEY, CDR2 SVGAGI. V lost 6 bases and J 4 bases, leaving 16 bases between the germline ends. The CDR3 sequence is CASSHRGRSGNTIYF. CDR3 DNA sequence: TGTGCCAGCAGCCACCGGGGTCGTTCAGGAAACACCATATATTTT.

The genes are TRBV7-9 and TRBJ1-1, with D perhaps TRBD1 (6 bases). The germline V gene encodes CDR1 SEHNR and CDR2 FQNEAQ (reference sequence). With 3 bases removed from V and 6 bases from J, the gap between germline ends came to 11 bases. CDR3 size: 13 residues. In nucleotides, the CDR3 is TGTGCCAGCAGCTTCAGGGGATTGGCTGAAGCTTTCTTT. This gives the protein CASSFRGLAEAFF.

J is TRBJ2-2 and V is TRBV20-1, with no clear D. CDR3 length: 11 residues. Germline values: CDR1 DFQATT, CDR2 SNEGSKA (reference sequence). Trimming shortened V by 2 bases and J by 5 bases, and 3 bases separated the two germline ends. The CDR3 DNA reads TGCAGTGCTAGAAAGACCGGGGAGCTGTTTTTT. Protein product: CSARKTGELFF.

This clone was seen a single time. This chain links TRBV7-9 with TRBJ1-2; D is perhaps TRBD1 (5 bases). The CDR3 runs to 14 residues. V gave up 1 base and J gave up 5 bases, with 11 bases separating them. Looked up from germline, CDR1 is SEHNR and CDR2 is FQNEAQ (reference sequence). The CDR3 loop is CASSLGGEAYGYTF. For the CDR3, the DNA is TGTGCCAGCAGCTTAGGGGGGGAGGCGTATGGCTACACCTTC.

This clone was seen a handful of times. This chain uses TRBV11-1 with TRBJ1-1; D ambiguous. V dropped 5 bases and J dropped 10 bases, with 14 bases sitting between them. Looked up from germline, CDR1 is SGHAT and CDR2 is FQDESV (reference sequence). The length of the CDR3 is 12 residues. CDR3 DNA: TGTGCCAGCAGCAGGCAAGGCCGGGGAGCTTTCTTT. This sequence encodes CASSRQGRGAFF.

CDR3 residues: CASITSGTSIGGELFF. In DNA form, the CDR3 reads TGTGCCAGTATCACCAGCGGGACTAGCATAGGCGGGGAGCTGTTTTTT. The chain uses TRBV19 and TRBJ2-2; 9 positions match TRBD2. Germline V CDR1 and CDR2: LNHDA, SQIVND (reference sequence). Trimming at V came to 7 bases and at J to 7 bases, leaving 13 bases not matched to a gene. The CDR3 length is 16 residues.

CDR3: CASSRGLGQNYGYTF. The CDR3 DNA reads TGTGCCAGCAGCCGAGGACTGGGACAGAACTATGGCTACACCTTC. This chain links TRBV5-4 with TRBJ1-2, with 7 bases lining up with TRBD1. V lost 4 bases and J lost 2; bases outside the gene matches: 8. The germline V gene has CDR1 SGHNT and CDR2 YYREEE (reference sequence). The CDR3 totals 15 residues.

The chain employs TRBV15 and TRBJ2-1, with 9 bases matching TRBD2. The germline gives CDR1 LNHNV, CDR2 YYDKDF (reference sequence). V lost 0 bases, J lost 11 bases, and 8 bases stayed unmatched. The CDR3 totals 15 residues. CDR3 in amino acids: CATSRDGASGEKQFF. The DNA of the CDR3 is TGTGCCACCAGCAGAGATGGGGCTAGCGGGGAAAAGCAGTTCTTC.

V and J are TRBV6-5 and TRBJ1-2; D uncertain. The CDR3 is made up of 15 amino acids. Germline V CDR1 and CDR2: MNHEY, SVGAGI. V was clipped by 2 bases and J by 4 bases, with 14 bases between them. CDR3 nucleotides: TGTGCCAGCAGTTACATCGGGGAATTAGGCTATGGCTACACCTTC. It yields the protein CASSYIGELGYGYTF.

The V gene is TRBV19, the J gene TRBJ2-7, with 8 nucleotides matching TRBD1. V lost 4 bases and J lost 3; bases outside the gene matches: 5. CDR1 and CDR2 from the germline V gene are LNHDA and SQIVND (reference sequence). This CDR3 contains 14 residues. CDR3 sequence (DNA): TGTGCCAGTAGTAAGGCAGGGGGCGTCTACGAGCAGTACTTC. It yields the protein CASSKAGGVYEQYF. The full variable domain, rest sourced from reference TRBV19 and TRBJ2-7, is DGGITQSPKYLFRKEGQNVTLSCEQNLNHDAMYWYRQDPGQGLRLIYYSQIVNDFQKGDIAEGYSVSREKKESFPLTVTSAQKNPTAFYLCASSKAGGVYEQYFGPGTRLTVT.

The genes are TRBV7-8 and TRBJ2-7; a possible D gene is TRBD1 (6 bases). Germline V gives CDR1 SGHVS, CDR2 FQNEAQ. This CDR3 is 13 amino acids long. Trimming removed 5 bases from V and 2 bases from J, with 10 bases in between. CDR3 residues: CASSPRTAYEQYF. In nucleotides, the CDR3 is TGTGCCAGCAGCCCCCGGACAGCCTACGAGCAGTACTTC.